This T cell receptor (beta chain) was identified in a study of blood T cell repertoires in COVID-19. Study details: Samples representing acute and convalescent COVID-19 were sourced from the United States, Italy and Spain.

Profiling relied on immunoSEQ multiplex PCR, and the TCRdb table lists in-frame clones only, not all of them. The sample carries some 320,000 clones, over 85% recorded once. The CDR3 contains 13 residues. Deletions cut 5 bases from V and 4 bases from J, with 12 bases between. The germline V gene encodes CDR1 SEHNR and CDR2 FQNEAQ (reference sequence). Sequencing was carried out using peripheral blood. The receptor comes from a woman aged 25 to 45 with COVID-19, enrolled during active disease. The chain has TRBV7-9 and TRBJ2-7; D is unresolved. CDR3 sequence (DNA): TGTGCCAGCAGCCCGGAGAACACGTACGAGCAGTACTTC. This encodes CASSPENTYEQYF.